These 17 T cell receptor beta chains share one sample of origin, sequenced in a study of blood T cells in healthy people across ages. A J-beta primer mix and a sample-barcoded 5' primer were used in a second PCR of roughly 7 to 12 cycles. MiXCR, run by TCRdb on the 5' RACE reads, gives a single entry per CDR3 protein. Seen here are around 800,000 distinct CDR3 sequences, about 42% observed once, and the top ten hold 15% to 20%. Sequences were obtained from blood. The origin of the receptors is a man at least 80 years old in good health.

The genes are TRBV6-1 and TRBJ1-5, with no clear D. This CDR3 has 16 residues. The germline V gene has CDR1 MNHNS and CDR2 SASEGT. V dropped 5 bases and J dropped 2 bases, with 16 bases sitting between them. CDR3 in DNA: TGTGCCAGCAGTACTGGGAGAGGTCTCGGCAATCAGCCCCAGCATTTT. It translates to CASSTGRGLGNQPQHF.

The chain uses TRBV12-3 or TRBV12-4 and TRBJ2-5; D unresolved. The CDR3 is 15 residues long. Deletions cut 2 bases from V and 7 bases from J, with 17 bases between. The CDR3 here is CASSLTFGQPGTQYF. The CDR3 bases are TGTGCCAGCAGTTTAACATTCGGGCAGCCCGGGACCCAGTACTTC.

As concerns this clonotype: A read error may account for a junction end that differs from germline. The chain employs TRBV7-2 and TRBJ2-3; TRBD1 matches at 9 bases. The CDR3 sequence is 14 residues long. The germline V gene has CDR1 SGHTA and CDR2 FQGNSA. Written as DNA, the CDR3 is TGTGCCGGCAGCCCCGAGACAGGGGGGAGGACGCAGTATTTT. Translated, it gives CAGSPETGGRTQYF.

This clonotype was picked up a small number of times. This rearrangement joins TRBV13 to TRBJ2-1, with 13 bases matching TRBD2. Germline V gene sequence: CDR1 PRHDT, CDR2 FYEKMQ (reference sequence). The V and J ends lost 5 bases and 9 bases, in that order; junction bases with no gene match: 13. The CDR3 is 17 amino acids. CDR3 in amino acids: CASSVSLGLAGMFEQFF. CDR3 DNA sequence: TGTGCCAGCAGCGTATCACTGGGACTAGCGGGAATGTTTGAGCAGTTCTTC.

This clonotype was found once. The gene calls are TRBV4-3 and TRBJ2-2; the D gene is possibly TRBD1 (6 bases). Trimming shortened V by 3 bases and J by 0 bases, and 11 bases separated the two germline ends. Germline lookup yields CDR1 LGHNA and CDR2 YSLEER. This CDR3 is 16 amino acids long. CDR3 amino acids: CASSQAGTSNTGELFF. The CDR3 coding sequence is TGCGCCAGCAGCCAGGCCGGGACATCGAACACCGGGGAGCTGTTTTTT.

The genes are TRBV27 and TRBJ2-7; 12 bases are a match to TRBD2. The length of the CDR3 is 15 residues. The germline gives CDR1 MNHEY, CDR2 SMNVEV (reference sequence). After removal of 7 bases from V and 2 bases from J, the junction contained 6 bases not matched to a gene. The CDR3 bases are TGTGCCAGCACCCTCAGACTAGCGGGGGCCTACGAGCAGTACTTC. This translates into CASTLRLAGAYEQYF.

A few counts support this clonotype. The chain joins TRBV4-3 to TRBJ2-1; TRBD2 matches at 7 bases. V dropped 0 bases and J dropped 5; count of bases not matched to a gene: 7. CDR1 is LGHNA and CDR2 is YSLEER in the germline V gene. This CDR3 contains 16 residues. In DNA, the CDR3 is TGCGCCAGCAGCCAAGAGTGGGCACTAGCGAACAATGAGCAGTTCTTC. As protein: CASSQEWALANNEQFF.

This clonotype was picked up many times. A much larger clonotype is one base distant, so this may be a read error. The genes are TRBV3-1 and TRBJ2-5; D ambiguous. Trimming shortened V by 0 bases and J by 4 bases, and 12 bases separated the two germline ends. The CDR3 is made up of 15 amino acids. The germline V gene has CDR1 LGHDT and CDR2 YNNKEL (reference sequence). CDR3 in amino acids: CASSQDRVARETQYF. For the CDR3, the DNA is TGTGCCAGCAGCCAAGATCGAGTGGCAAGAGAGACCCAGTACTTC.

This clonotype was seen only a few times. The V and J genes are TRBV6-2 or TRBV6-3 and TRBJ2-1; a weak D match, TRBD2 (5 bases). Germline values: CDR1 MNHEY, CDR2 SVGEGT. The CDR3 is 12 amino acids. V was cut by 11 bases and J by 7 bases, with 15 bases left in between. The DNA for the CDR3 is TGTGCCGCAGGTCGACCGGGGAATGAGCAGTTCTTC. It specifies CAAGRPGNEQFF.

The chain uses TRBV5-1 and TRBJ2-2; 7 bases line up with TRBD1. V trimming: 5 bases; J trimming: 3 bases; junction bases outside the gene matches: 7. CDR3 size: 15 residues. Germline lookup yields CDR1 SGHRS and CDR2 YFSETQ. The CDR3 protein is CASSALQGYTGELFF. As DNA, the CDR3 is TGCGCCAGCAGTGCGTTACAGGGGTACACCGGGGAGCTGTTTTTT.

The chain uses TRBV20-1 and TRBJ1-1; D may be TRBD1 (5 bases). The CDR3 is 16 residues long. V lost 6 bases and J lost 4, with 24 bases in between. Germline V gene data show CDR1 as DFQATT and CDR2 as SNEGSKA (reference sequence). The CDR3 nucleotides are TGCAGTGCCCGACCGGGACTCGCTGGAATGGGCACTGAAGCTTTCTTT. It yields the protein CSARPGLAGMGTEAFF.

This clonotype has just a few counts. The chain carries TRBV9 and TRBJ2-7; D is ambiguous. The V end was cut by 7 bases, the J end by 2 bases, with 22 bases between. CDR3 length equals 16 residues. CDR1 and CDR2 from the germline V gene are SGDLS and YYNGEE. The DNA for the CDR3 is TGTGCCAGCGGCCGTGGGCCCCACAAAAACCCCTACGAGCAGTACTTC. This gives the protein CASGRGPHKNPYEQYF.

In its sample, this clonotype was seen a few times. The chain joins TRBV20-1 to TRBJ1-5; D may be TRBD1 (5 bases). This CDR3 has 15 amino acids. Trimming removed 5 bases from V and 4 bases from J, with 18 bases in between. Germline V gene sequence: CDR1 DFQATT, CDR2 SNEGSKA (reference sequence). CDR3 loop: CSAPEGGATNQPQHF. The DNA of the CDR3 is TGCAGTGCTCCCGAGGGAGGGGCGACTAATCAGCCCCAGCATTTT.

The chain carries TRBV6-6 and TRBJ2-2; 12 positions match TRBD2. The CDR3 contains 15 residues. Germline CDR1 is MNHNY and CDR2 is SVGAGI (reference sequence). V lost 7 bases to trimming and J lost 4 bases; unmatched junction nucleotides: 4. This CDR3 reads CASTLTSGSTGELFF. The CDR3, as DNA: TGTGCCAGCACCCTGACTAGCGGGAGCACCGGGGAGCTGTTTTTT.

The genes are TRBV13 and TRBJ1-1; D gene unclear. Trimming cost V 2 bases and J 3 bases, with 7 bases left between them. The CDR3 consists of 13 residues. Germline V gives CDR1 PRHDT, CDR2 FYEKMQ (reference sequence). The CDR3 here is CASSLSMDTEAFF. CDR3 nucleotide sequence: TGTGCCAGCAGCTTATCTATGGACACTGAAGCTTTCTTT. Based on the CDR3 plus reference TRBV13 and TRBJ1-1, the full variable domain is AAGVIQSPRHLIKEKRETATLKCYPIPRHDTVYWYQQGPGQDPQFLISFYEKMQSDKGSIPDRFSAQQFSDYHSELNMSSLELGDSALYFCASSLSMDTEAFFGQGTRLTVV.

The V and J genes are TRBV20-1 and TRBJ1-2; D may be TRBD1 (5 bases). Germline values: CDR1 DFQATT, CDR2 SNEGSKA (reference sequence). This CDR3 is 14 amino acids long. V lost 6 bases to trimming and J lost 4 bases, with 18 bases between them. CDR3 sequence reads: CSAPTPGLSYGYTF. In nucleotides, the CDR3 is TGCAGTGCGCCCACGCCAGGGTTGAGCTATGGCTACACCTTC.

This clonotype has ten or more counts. CDR3 nucleotide sequence: TGTGCCAGCAGTTACTCAGGAGAACAAGAGACCCAGTACTTC. Protein sequence: CASSYSGEQETQYF. The V gene is TRBV6-5, the J gene TRBJ2-5; D gene uncertain. The germline CDR1 and CDR2 sequences are MNHEY and SVGAGI. The CDR3 consists of 14 residues. V lost 0 bases and J lost 2, with 7 bases in between.